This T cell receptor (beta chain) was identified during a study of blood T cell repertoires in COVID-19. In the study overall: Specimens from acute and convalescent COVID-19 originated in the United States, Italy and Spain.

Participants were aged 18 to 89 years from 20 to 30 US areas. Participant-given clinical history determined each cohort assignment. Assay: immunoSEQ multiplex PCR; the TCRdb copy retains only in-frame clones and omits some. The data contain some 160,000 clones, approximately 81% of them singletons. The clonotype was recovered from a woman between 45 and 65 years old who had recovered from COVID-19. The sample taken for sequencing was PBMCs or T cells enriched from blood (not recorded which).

CDR3 sequence reads: CASSSTGAVPTDTQYF. The CDR3 DNA reads TGTGCCAGCAGTTCCACAGGGGCCGTGCCCACAGATACGCAGTATTTT. The chain couples TRBV28 to TRBJ2-3, with TRBD1 matching 7 bases. V lost 4 bases, J lost 2 bases, and 9 bases stayed unmatched. The CDR3 is 16 amino acids. The V gene's germline CDR1 is MDHEN and CDR2 SYDVKM.